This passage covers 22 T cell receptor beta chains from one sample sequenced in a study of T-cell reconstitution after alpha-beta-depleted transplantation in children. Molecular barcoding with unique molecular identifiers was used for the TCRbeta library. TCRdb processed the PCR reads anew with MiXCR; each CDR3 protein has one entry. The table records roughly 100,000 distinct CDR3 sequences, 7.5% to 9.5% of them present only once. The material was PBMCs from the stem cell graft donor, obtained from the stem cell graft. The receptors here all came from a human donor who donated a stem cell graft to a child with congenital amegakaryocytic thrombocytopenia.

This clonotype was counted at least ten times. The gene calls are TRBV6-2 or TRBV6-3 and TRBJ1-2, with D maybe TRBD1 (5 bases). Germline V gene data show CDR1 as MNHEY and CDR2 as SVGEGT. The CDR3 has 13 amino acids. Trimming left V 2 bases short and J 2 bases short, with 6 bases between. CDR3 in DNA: TGTGCCAGCAGTTACAGGGACAACTATGGCTACACCTTC. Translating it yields CASSYRDNYGYTF.

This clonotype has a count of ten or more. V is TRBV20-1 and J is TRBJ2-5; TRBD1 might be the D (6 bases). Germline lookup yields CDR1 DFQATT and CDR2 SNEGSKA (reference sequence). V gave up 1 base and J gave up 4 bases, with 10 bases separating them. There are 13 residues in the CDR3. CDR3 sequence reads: CSARVVRGETQYF. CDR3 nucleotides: TGCAGTGCTAGAGTTGTCAGGGGAGAGACCCAGTACTTC.

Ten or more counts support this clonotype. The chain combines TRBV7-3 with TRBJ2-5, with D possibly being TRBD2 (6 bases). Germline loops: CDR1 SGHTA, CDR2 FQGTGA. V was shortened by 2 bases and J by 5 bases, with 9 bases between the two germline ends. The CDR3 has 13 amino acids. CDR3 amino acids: CASSLESGETQYF. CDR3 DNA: TGTGCCAGCAGCTTAGAGAGCGGGGAGACCCAGTACTTC.

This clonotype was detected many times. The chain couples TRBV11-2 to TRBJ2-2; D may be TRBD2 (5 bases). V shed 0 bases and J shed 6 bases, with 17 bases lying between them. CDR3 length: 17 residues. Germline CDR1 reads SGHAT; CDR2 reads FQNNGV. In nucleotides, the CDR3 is TGTGCCAGCAGCTTAGATTCCCTAGTCCGAGCGGCCGGGGAGCTGTTTTTT. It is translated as CASSLDSLVRAAGELFF.

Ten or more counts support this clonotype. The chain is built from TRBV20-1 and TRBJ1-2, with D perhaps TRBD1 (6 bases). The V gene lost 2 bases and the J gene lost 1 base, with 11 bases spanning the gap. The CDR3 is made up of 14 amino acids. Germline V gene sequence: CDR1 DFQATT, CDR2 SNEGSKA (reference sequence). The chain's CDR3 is CSARMDSRNYGYTF. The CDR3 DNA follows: TGCAGTGCTAGAATGGACAGCCGTAACTATGGCTACACCTTC.

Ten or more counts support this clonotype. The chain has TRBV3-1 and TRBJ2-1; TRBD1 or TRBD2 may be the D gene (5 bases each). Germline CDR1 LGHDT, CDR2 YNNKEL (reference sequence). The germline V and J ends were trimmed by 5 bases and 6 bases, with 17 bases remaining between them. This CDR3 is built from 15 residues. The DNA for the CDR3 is TGTGCCAGCAGCAGCTTCGGGACCCCGAGCAATGAGCAGTTCTTC. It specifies CASSSFGTPSNEQFF.

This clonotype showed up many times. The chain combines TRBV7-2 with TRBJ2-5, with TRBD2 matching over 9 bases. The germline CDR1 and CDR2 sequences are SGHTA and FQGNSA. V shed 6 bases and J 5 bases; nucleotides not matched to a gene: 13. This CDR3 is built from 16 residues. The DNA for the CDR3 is TGTGCCAGCAGTTACTACTATAGCGGGGGCTCTGAGACCCAGTACTTC. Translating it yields CASSYYYSGGSETQYF.

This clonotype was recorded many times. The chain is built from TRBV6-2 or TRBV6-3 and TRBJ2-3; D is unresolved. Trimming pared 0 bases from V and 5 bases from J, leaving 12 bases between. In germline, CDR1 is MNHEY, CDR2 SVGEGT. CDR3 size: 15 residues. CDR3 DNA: TGTGCCAGCAGTTACTCGCAAGGAATTCTAGATACGCAGTATTTT. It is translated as CASSYSQGILDTQYF.

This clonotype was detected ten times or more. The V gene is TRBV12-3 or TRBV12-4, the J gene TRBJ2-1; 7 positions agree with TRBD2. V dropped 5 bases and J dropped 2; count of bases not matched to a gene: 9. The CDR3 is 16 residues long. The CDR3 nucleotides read TGTGCCAGCAGTCCCTACGGGGGGAGCACCTACAATGAGCAGTTCTTC. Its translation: CASSPYGGSTYNEQFF.

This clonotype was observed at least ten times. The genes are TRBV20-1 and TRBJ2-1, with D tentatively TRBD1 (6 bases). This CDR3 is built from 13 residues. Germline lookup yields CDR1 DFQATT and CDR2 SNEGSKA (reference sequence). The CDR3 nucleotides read TGCACGATTTCTGAGACAGGCAACAATGAGCAGTTCTTC. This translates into CTISETGNNEQFF.

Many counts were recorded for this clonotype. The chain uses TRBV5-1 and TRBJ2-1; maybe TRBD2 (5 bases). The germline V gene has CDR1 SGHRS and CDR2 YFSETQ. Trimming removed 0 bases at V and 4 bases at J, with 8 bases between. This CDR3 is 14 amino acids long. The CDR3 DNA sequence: TGCGCCAGCAGCTTGGATCCGGGATACAATGAGCAGTTCTTC. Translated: CASSLDPGYNEQFF.

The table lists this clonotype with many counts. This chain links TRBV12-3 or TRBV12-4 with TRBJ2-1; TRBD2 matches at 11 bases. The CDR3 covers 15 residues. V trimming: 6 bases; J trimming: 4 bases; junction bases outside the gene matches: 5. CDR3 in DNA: TGTGCCAGCAGGGGACTAGCGGACAATTACAATGAGCAGTTCTTC. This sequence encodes CASRGLADNYNEQFF.

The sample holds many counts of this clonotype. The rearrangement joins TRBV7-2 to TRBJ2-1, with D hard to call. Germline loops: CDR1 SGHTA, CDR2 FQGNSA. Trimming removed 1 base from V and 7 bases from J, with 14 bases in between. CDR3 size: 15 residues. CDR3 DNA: TGTGCCAGCAGCTTAGGTGGGTACAGTACGAATGAGCAGTTCTTC. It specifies CASSLGGYSTNEQFF.

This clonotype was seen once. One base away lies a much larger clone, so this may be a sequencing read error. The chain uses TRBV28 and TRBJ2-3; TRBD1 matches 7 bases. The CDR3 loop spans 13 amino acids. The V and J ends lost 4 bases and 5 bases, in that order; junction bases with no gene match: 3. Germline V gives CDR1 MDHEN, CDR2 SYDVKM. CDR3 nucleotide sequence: TGTGCCAGCAGTTCGAACAGGGGAGATACGCAGTATTTT. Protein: CASSSNRGDTQYF.

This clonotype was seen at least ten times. Here the CDR3 DNA reads TGTGCCAGCAGCCAATATACGCCCGGGGAGCTGTTTTTT. Amino acid sequence: CASSQYTPGELFF. The gene calls are TRBV7-9 and TRBJ2-2, with no clear D. The CDR3 runs to 13 residues. The germline CDR1 and CDR2 sequences are SEHNR and FQNEAQ (reference sequence). V lost 5 bases, J lost 6 bases, and 10 bases lay in between.

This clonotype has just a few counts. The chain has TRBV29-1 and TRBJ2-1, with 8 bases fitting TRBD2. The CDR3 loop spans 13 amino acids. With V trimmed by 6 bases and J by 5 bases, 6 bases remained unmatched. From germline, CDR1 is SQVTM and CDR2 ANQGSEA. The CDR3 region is CSVGRGGDNEQFF. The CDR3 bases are TGCAGCGTCGGACGGGGGGGGGACAATGAGCAGTTCTTC.

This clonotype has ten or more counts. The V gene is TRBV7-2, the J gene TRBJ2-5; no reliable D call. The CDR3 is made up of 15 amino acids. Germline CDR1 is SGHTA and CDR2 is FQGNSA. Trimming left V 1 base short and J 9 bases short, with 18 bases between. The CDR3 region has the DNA TGTGCCAGCAGCTTAGGGCAGTCCTACCCTGGAGCCCAGTACTTC. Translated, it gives CASSLGQSYPGAQYF.

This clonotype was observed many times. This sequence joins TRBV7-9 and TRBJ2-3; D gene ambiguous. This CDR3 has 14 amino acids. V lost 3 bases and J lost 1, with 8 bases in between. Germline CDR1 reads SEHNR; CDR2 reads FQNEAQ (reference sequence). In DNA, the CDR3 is TGTGCCAGCAGCTTCCAGCGAGGCACAGATACGCAGTATTTT. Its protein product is CASSFQRGTDTQYF.

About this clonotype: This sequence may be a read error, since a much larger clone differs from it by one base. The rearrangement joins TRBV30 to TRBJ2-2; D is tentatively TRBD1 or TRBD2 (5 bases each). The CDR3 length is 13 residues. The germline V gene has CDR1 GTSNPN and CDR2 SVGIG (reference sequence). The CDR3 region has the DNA TGTGCCTGGAGCGGGGTGAACACCGGGGACCTGTTTTTT. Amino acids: CAWSGVNTGDLFF.

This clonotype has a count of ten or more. CDR3 region: CSVTVMNTEAFF. The CDR3 coding sequence is TGCAGCGTTACGGTAATGAACACTGAAGCTTTCTTT. The chain recombines TRBV29-1 with TRBJ1-1, with D hard to call. Germline CDR1 reads SQVTM; CDR2 reads ANQGSEA. The CDR3 covers 12 residues. V was clipped by 5 bases and J by 0 bases, with 7 bases between them.

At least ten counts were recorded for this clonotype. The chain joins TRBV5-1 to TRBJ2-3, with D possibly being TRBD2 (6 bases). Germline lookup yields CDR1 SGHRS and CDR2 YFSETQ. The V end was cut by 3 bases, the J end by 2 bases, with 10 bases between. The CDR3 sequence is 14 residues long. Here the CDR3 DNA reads TGCGCCAGCAGCTCGGGGGACGCCACAGATACGCAGTATTTT. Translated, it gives CASSSGDATDTQYF.

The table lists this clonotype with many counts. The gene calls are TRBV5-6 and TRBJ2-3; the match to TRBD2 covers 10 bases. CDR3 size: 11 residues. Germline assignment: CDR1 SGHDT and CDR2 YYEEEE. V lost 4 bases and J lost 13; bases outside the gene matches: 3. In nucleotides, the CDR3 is TGTGCCAGCAGCAAGCGGGGGGGCGAGTATTTT. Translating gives CASSKRGGEYF.